What follows is one TCR beta chain and its context. What it recognizes is unknown. Germline values: CDR1 SGHDT, CDR2 YYEEEE. The CDR3 contains 17 residues. Trimming took off 0 bases at V and 4 bases at J, with 16 bases between the two ends. This sample stems from a study of T cells in Graves' hyperthyroidism and ophthalmopathy. As for the study in general: Peripheral blood samples were taken at initial diagnosis, prior to any treatment. General study points: Also found in blood were most expanded thyroid clonotypes above 0.001.

There were TCR beta CDR3 regions amplified from RNA transcripts. TCR CDR3 underwent first-round RT-PCR with the HTBI primer set. TCRdb processed the multiplex PCR reads anew with MiXCR; each CDR3 protein has one entry. The data show a few hundred thousand distinct CDR3 sequences, 14% seen once. The gene calls are TRBV5-6 and TRBJ2-2; D possibly corresponds to TRBD2 (5 bases). The receptor was derived from a woman younger than 35 with Graves' hyperthyroidism. Source material: blood. The CDR3 bases are TGTGCCAGCAGCTTGGTCGCCTGGCGAGAGGGCACCGGGGAGCTGTTTTTT. Its translation is CASSLVAWREGTGELFF.